What follows are 6 T cell receptor beta chains derived from one specimen sequenced in a study of T cell responses to AZD1222 COVID-19 vaccine. Sequencing was performed with immunoSEQ multiplex PCR; in TCRdb, only in-frame clones are kept and a portion is missing. The table includes 100,000 to 120,000 clones, roughly 92% detected once. The material sequenced was peripheral blood, taken on day 0 of AZD1222 vaccination. The receptors derive from an adult in good health.

This clone appeared a few times. This rearrangement joins TRBV7-8 to TRBJ2-1; 7 bases align to TRBD2. Germline CDR1 SGHVS, CDR2 FQNEAQ. V was pared by 1 base and J by 9 bases, with 3 bases of the junction left unmatched. The CDR3 sequence is 13 residues long. This CDR3 is CASSLDGEGEQFF. Here the CDR3 DNA reads TGTGCCAGCAGCTTAGACGGGGAGGGTGAGCAGTTCTTC.

The chain joins TRBV19 to TRBJ1-2; D remains ambiguous. Germline V gene lookup returns CDR1 LNHDA and CDR2 SQIVND (reference sequence). Trimming left V 3 bases short and J 0 bases short, with 11 bases between. CDR3 length: 15 residues. CDR3 region: CASSIEGRTNYGYTF. The CDR3 DNA reads as TGTGCCAGTAGTATTGAGGGCAGGACTAACTATGGCTACACCTTC.

J is TRBJ2-1 and V is TRBV6-5, with D possibly TRBD1 on 5 matching bases. Trimming took off 11 bases at V and 5 bases at J, with 10 bases between the two ends. There are 11 residues in the CDR3. Germline CDR1 MNHEY, CDR2 SVGAGI. CDR3 DNA: TGTGCCCAAGGGGCCGACAATGAGCAGTTCTTC. Amino acids: CAQGADNEQFF.

The chain recombines TRBV7-8 with TRBJ1-5; D ambiguous. V lost 1 base to trimming and J lost 7 bases, with 8 bases between them. Per the germline V gene, CDR1 is SGHVS and CDR2 is FQNEAQ. CDR3 length: 13 amino acids. CDR3 protein: CASSLDPGQPQHF. CDR3 coding DNA: TGTGCCAGCAGCTTAGATCCAGGCCAGCCCCAGCATTTT. Full variable domain (rest looked up from reference TRBV7-8 and TRBJ1-5): GAGVSQSPRYKVAKRGQDVALRCDPISGHVSLFWYQQALGQGPEFLTYFQNEAQLDKSGLPSDRFFAERPEGSVSTLKIQRTQQEDSAVYLCASSLDPGQPQHFGDGTRLSIL.

This chain connects TRBV5-1 to TRBJ2-2; D uncertain. Germline CDR1 and CDR2: SGHRS and YFSETQ. V lost 0 bases and J lost 7, with 7 bases in between. The CDR3 extends over 13 amino acids. The CDR3 nucleotides are TGCGCCAGCAGCTTGGTTCCGGACGGGGAGCTGTTTTTT. Translating gives CASSLVPDGELFF.

The CDR3 nucleotides read TGTGCCAGCAGTGACCGATCGGGAGGACAGACTAACTATGGCTACACCTTC. As protein: CASSDRSGGQTNYGYTF. V and J are TRBV6-1 and TRBJ1-2, with D maybe TRBD1 (6 bases). Germline V gene lookup returns CDR1 MNHNS and CDR2 SASEGT. This CDR3 comprises 17 residues. Trimming left V 3 bases short and J 0 bases short, with 17 bases between.